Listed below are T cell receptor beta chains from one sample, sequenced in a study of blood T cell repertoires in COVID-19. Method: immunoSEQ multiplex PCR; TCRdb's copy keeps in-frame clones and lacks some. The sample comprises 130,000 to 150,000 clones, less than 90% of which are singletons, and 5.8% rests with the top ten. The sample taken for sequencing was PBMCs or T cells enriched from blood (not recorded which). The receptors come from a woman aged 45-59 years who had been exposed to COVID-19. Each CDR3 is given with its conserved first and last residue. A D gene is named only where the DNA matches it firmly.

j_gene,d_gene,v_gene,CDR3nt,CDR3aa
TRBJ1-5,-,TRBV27,TGTGCCAGCAGTTCCGGGGTGCGGCCCCAGCATTTT,CASSSGVRPQHF
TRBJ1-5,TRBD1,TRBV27,TGTGCCAGCAGTTCCTGGACAGGGGAGGGATATGGCAATCAGCCCCAGCATTTT,CASSSWTGEGYGNQPQHF
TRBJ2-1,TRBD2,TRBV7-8,TGTGCCACCGAGACGGGACTAGCACACAATGAGCAGTTCTTC,CATETGLAHNEQFF
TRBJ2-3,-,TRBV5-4,TGTGCCAGCACGAGGGAAGCGCTAAATACGCAGTATTTT,CASTREALNTQYF
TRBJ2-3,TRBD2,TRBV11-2,TGTGCCAGCAGCTCCAGGGGACTAGCGGGGGGCACAGATACGCAGTATTTT,CASSSRGLAGGTDTQYF
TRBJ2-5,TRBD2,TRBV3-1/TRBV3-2,TGTGCCAGCAGCCAAGTAGCGGGGACCCCAGAGACCCAGTACTTC,CASSQVAGTPETQYF
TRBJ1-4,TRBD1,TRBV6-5,TGTGCCAGCAGTTACTCCAGGGGGTGGAAGGAAAAACTGTTTTTT,CASSYSRGWKEKLFF
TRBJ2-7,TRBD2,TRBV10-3,TGTGCCATCAGTGGAACTAGCGGTTGGGGGGAGACCTACGAGCAGTACTTC,CAISGTSGWGETYEQYF
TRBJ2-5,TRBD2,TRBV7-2,TGTGCCAGCAGCTTAGAGCCTAGCGGGATAGGGACCCAGTACTTC,CASSLEPSGIGTQYF
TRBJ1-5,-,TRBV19,TGTGCCAGTAGTATAGGTGTCCTTAATCAGCCCCAGCATTTT,CASSIGVLNQPQHF
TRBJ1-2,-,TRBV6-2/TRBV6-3,TGTGCCAGCAGCCACAATGGCTACACCTTC,CASSHNGYTF